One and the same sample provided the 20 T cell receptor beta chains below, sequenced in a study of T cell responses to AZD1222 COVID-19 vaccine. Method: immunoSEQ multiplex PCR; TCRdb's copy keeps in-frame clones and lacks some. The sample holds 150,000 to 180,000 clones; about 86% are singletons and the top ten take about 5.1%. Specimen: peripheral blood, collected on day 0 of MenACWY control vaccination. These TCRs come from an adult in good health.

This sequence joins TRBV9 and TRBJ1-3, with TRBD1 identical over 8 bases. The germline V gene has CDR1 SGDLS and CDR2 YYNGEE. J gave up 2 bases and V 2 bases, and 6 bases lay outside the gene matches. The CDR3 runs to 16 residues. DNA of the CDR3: TGTGCCAGCAGCGTTACCGACAGGGGACCTGGAAACACCATATATTTT. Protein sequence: CASSVTDRGPGNTIYF.

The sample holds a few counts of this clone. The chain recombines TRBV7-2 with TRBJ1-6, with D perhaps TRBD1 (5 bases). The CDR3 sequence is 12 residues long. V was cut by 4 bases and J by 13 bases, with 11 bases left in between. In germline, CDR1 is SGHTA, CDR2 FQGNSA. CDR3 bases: TGTGCCAGCAGCTCAGACAGCTCGCCCCTCCACTTT. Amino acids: CASSSDSSPLHF.

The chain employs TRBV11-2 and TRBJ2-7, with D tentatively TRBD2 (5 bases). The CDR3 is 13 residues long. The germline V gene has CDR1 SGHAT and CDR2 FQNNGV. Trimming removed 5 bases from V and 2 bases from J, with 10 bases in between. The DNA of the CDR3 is TGTGCCAGCAGCGTCGGGATGACCTACGAGCAGTACGTC. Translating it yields CASSVGMTYEQYV.

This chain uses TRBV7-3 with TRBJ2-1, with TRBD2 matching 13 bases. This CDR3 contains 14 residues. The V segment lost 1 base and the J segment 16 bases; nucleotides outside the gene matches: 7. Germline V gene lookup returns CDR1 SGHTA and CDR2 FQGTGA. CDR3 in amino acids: CASSLKLAGGPIFF. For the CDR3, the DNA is TGTGCCAGCAGCTTAAAACTAGCGGGAGGGCCTATCTTCTTC. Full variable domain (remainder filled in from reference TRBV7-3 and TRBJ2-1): GAGVSQTPSNKVTEKGKYVELRCDPISGHTALYWYRQSLGQGPEFLIYFQGTGAADDSGLPNDRFFAVRPEGSVSTLKIQRTERGDSAVYLCASSLKLAGGPIFFGPGTRLTVL.

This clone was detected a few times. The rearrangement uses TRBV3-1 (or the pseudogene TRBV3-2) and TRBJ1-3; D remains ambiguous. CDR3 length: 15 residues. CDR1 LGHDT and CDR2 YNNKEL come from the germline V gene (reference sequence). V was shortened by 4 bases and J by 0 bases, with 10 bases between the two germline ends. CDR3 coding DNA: TGTGCCAGCAGCCGCGGTACCAGCTCTGGAAACACCATATATTTT. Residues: CASSRGTSSGNTIYF.

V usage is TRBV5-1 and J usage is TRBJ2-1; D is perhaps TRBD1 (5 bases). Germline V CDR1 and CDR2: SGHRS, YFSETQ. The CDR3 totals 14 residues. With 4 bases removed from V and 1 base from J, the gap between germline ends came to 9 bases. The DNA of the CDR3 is TGCGCCAGCAGCCTAAGGGGTTCCTACAATGAGCAGTTCTTC. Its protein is CASSLRGSYNEQFF. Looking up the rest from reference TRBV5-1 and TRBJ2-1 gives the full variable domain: KAGVTQTPRYLIKTRGQQVTLSCSPISGHRSVSWYQQTPGQGLQFLFEYFSETQRNKGNFPGRFSGRQFSNSRSEMNVSTLELGDSALYLCASSLRGSYNEQFFGPGTRLTVL.

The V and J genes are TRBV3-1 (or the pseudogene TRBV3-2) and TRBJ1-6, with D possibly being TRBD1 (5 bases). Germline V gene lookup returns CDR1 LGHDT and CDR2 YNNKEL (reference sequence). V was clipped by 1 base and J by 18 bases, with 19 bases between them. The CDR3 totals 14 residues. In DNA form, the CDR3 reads TGTGCCAGCAGCCAAGGTGCTCGGGGCCCTCTTCCCCACTTT. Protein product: CASSQGARGPLPHF.

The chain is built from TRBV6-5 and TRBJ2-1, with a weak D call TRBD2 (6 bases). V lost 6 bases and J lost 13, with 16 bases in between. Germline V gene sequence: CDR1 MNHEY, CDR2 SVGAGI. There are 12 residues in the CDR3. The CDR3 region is CASSLKGGGQFF. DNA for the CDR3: TGTGCCAGCAGCCTTAAGGGAGGAGGCCAGTTCTTC.

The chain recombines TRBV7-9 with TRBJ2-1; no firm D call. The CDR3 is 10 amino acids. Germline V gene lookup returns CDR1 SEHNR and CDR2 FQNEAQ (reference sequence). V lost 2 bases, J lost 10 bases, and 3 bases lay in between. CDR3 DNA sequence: TGTGCCAGCAGCTTAATCGAGCAGTTCTTC. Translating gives CASSLIEQFF. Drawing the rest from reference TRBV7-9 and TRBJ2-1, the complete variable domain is DTGVSQNPRHKITKRGQNVTFRCDPISEHNRLYWYRQTLGQGPEFLTYFQNEAQLEKSRLLSDRFSAERPKGSFSTLEIQRTEQGDSAMYLCASSLIEQFFGPGTRLTVL.

The CDR3 bases are TGCGCCAGCAGCCCCGGGACGGCGGGAGCGAGTGAGCAGTTCTTC. Its translation is CASSPGTAGASEQFF. The chain recombines TRBV4-1 with TRBJ2-1; the match to TRBD2 covers 7 bases. This CDR3 comprises 15 residues. With V trimmed by 4 bases and J by 9 bases, 12 bases remained unmatched. The germline gives CDR1 MGHRA, CDR2 YSYEKL.

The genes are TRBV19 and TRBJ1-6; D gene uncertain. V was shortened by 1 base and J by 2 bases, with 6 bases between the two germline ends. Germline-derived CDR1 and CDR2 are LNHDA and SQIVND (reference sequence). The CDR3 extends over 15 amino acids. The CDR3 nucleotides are TGTGCCAGTAGTATAGGGGAGGCCTATAATTCACCCCTCCACTTT. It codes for CASSIGEAYNSPLHF. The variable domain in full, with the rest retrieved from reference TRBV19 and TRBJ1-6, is DGGITQSPKYLFRKEGQNVTLSCEQNLNHDAMYWYRQDPGQGLRLIYYSQIVNDFQKGDIAEGYSVSREKKESFPLTVTSAQKNPTAFYLCASSIGEAYNSPLHFGNGTRLTVT.

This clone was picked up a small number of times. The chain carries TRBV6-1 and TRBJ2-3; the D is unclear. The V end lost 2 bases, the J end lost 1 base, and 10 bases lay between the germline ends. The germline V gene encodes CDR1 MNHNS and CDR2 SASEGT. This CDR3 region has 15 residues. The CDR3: CASSEQPQGTDTQYF. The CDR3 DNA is TGTGCCAGCAGTGAACAGCCCCAGGGCACAGATACGCAGTATTTT.

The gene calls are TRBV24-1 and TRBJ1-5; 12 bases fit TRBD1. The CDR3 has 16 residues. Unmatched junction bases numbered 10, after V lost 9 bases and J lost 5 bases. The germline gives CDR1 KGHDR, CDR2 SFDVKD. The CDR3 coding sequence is TGTGCCACCGCGACGGGGACAGGGGGCGGGGATCAGCCCCAGCATTTT. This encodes CATATGTGGGDQPQHF.

In nucleotides, the CDR3 is TGTGCCAGCAGTCCGCTATCGGCAGCCTTTAATGAAAAACTGTTTTTT. Translated, it gives CASSPLSAAFNEKLFF. This chain joins TRBV28 and TRBJ1-4; D not resolved. This CDR3 is 16 amino acids long. Trimming cost V 5 bases and J 4 bases, with 17 bases left between them. CDR1 is MDHEN and CDR2 is SYDVKM in the germline V gene.

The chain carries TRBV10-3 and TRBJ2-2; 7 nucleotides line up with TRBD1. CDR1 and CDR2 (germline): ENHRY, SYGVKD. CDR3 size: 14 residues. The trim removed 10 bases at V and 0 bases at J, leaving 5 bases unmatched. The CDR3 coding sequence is TGTGCCACCCTAACAGGGGCGAACACCGGGGAGCTGTTTTTT. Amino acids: CATLTGANTGELFF.

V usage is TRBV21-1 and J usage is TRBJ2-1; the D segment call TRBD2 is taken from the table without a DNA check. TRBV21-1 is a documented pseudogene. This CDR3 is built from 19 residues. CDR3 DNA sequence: TGTGCCAGCAGCAAAGAAGCGGCCGGTAGCGGGAGCTCCTACAATGAGCAGTTCTTC. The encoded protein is CASSKEAAGSGSSYNEQFF.

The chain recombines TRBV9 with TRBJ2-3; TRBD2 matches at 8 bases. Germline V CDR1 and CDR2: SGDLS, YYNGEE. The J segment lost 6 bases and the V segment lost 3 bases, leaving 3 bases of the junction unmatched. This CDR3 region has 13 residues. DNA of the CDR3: TGTGCCAGCAGCGGAGCGGGAGTGGATACGCAGTATTTT. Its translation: CASSGAGVDTQYF.

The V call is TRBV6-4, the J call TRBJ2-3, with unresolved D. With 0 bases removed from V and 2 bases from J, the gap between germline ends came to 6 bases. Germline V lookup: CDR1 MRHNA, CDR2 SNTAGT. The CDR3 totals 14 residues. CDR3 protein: CASSDSKDTDTQYF. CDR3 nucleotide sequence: TGTGCCAGCAGTGACTCGAAGGACACAGATACGCAGTATTTT.

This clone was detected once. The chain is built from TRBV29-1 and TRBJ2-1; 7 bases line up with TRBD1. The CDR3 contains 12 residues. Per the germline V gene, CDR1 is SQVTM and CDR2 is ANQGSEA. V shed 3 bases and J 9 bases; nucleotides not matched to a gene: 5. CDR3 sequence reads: CSVEGQTFEQFF. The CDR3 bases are TGCAGCGTTGAGGGACAGACCTTTGAGCAGTTCTTC.

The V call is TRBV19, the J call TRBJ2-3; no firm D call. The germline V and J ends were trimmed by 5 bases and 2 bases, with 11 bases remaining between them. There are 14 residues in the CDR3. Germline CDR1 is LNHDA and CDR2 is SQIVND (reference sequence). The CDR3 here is CASSFESFTDTQYF. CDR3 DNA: TGTGCCAGTAGTTTCGAGTCCTTCACAGATACGCAGTATTTT.